These 26 T cell receptor beta chains were sequenced from one sample in a study of control samples from healthy donors and cancer patients. Clones were sequenced by immunoSEQ multiplex PCR, and TCRdb holds only the in-frame ones, with some missing. The sample records about 92,000 clones, approximately 78% being singletons. Sequenced sample: blood. The receptor set was obtained from a woman in her fifties or sixties in good health.

J is TRBJ1-5 and V is TRBV6-5; maybe TRBD1 (6 bases). Trimming took 7 bases from V and 2 from J, leaving 15 bases between them. There are 15 residues in the CDR3. The germline V gene has CDR1 MNHEY and CDR2 SVGAGI. The CDR3 DNA is TGTGCCAGCAAAAGCGGGGGCGGTGGCAATCAGCCCCAGCATTTT. Amino acid sequence: CASKSGGGGNQPQHF.

CDR3 DNA sequence: TGCAGCGTTGCTCGGGCCACAGGGAGCGAGCAGTACTTC. As protein: CSVARATGSEQYF. The chain links TRBV29-1 to TRBJ2-7; tentatively, D is TRBD1 (6 bases). Per the germline V gene, CDR1 is SQVTM and CDR2 is ANQGSEA. This CDR3 region has 13 residues. V was pared by 4 bases and J by 6 bases, with 16 bases between.

The chain's CDR3 is CAISEPSAGGTEAFF. The CDR3 nucleotides are TGTGCCATCAGTGAGCCCTCCGCGGGGGGCACTGAAGCTTTCTTT. The rearrangement uses TRBV10-3 and TRBJ1-1, with TRBD1 as a possible D gene (5 bases). The CDR3 covers 15 residues. Looked up from germline, CDR1 is ENHRY and CDR2 is SYGVKD. Trimming took 2 bases from V and 4 from J, leaving 14 bases between them.

The gene calls are TRBV4-1 and TRBJ2-5; TRBD1 might be the D (5 bases). Trimming removed 4 bases at V and 5 bases at J, with 11 bases between. The CDR3 runs 13 residues. Germline-derived CDR1 and CDR2 are MGHRA and YSYEKL. In DNA form, the CDR3 reads TGCGCCAGCAGCCTACAGGTTTTTGAGACCCAGTACTTC. This gives the protein CASSLQVFETQYF.

The V gene is TRBV5-4, the J gene TRBJ1-2, with D possibly being TRBD1 (5 bases). V was shortened by 0 bases and J by 5 bases, with 14 bases between the two germline ends. Germline V gives CDR1 SGHNT, CDR2 YYREEE (reference sequence). CDR3 length: 15 residues. CDR3 sequence reads: CASSLAPGSDYGYTF. CDR3 nucleotides: TGTGCCAGCAGCTTGGCCCCAGGGAGCGATTATGGCTACACCTTC.

The chain is built from TRBV5-4 and TRBJ2-3; D is tentatively TRBD1 or TRBD2 (5 bases each). The CDR3 loop spans 14 amino acids. Looked up from germline, CDR1 is SGHNT and CDR2 is YYREEE (reference sequence). The V and J ends lost 4 bases and 6 bases respectively, with 15 bases between them. DNA of the CDR3: TGTGCCAGCAGCGTACCGGGGCCGACGGATACGCAGTATTTT. Its protein product is CASSVPGPTDTQYF.

There are a few counts of this clone. The chain recombines TRBV5-1 with TRBJ1-2; weak D call: TRBD1 (5 bases). Germline CDR1 is SGHRS and CDR2 is YFSETQ. V was cut by 1 base and J by 4 bases, with 11 bases left in between. The length of the CDR3 is 14 residues. This chain's CDR3 is CASSLNRPSYGYTF. The DNA for the CDR3 is TGCGCCAGCAGCTTGAACAGGCCCAGCTATGGCTACACCTTC.

Only one count was recorded for this clone. The chain joins TRBV5-1 to TRBJ1-6; 9 nucleotides agree with TRBD1. The CDR3 has 13 residues. CDR1 and CDR2 (germline): SGHRS, YFSETQ. V lost 3 bases to trimming and J lost 11 bases; unmatched junction nucleotides: 3. The CDR3 region is CASSSDRGTPLHF. DNA for the CDR3: TGCGCCAGCAGCTCGGACAGGGGTACACCCCTCCACTTT.

The CDR3: CASSVWGQPDTQYF. The CDR3 DNA is TGTGCCAGCAGCGTATGGGGACAGCCAGATACGCAGTATTTT. The V gene is TRBV9, the J gene TRBJ2-3; 7 positions agree with TRBD1. The germline gives CDR1 SGDLS, CDR2 YYNGEE. Trimming cost V 1 base and J 4 bases; bases outside gene matches: 3. The CDR3 loop spans 14 amino acids. Variable domain in full (rest from reference TRBV9 and TRBJ2-3): DSGVTQTPKHLITATGQRVTLRCSPRSGDLSVYWYQQSLDQGLQFLIQYYNGEERAKGNILERFSAQQFPDLHSELNLSSLELGDSALYFCASSVWGQPDTQYFGPGTRLTVL.

The genes are TRBV5-1 and TRBJ1-3; TRBD1 is a possible D gene (6 bases). Per the germline V gene, CDR1 is SGHRS and CDR2 is YFSETQ. The CDR3 runs to 17 residues. V was pared by 0 bases and J by 0 bases, with 13 bases between. The DNA of the CDR3 is TGCGCCAGCAGCTTGGGGACAGACTCATACTCTGGAAACACCATATATTTT. Protein product: CASSLGTDSYSGNTIYF.

V usage is TRBV5-4 and J usage is TRBJ2-2, with 8 bases lining up with TRBD2. With V trimmed by 3 bases and J by 0 bases, 10 bases remained unmatched. Germline-derived CDR1 and CDR2 are SGHNT and YYREEE (reference sequence). This CDR3 comprises 18 residues. The chain's CDR3 is CASSSESGSRANTGELFF. CDR3 in DNA: TGTGCCAGCAGCTCCGAAAGCGGGAGTCGGGCGAACACCGGGGAGCTGTTTTTT.

This clone was seen just once. This chain connects TRBV6-2 or TRBV6-3 to TRBJ1-1, with a weak D call TRBD1 (6 bases). The CDR3 runs to 14 residues. Germline V gives CDR1 MNHEY, CDR2 SVGEGT. V lost 6 bases and J 3 bases, leaving 14 bases between the germline ends. The CDR3 spells CASSPGGADTEAFF. The DNA of the CDR3 is TGTGCCAGCAGCCCGGGGGGGGCAGACACTGAAGCTTTCTTT.

This clone was detected once. The chain links TRBV28 to TRBJ1-2, with D perhaps TRBD1 (5 bases). V was cut by 3 bases and J by 6 bases, with 11 bases left in between. The CDR3 spans 13 residues. Looked up from germline, CDR1 is MDHEN and CDR2 is SYDVKM. The CDR3 here is CASSLGRLNGYTF. The CDR3 DNA sequence: TGTGCCAGCAGTTTGGGACGGTTGAATGGCTACACCTTC.

This clone has a handful of counts. The V gene is TRBV10-2, the J gene TRBJ1-5, with D possibly matching TRBD1 (5 bases). Germline-derived CDR1 and CDR2 are WSHSY and SAAADI. Trimming removed 0 bases from V and 4 bases from J, with 7 bases in between. The CDR3 runs 14 residues. The CDR3 bases are TGCGCCAGCAGTGAGTCGGGGGGTAATCAGCCCCAGCATTTT. Amino acid sequence: CASSESGGNQPQHF.

V and J are TRBV27 and TRBJ1-5; D is undetermined. Germline assignment: CDR1 MNHEY and CDR2 SMNVEV (reference sequence). This CDR3 is built from 13 residues. Trimming removed 4 bases from V and 4 bases from J, with 8 bases in between. CDR3 protein: CASSWNTNQPQHF. The CDR3, as DNA: TGTGCCAGCAGTTGGAACACTAATCAGCCCCAGCATTTT.

A few counts support this clone. The rearrangement links TRBV6-5 to TRBJ1-2, with D maybe TRBD1 (6 bases). From germline, CDR1 is MNHEY and CDR2 SVGAGI. Trimming took off 6 bases at V and 4 bases at J, with 12 bases between the two ends. This CDR3 has 13 residues. The CDR3 DNA reads as TGTGCCAGCAGCTACAGGGAGGCCTATGGCTACACCTTC. It codes for CASSYREAYGYTF.

The J gene is TRBJ2-6, the V gene TRBV19; the D gene is possibly TRBD2 (5 bases). Germline V gives CDR1 LNHDA, CDR2 SQIVND (reference sequence). Trimming shortened V by 6 bases and J by 0 bases, and 12 bases separated the two germline ends. The CDR3 has 16 residues. The CDR3 DNA reads TGTGCCAGTAGCCTCCCCGGACTCTCTGGGGCCAACGTCCTGACTTTC. Protein: CASSLPGLSGANVLTF.

DNA for the CDR3: TGTGCCAGCTCAGCAGCCCGAGTTCAGGGCCAAGAGACCCAGTACTTC. This sequence encodes CASSAARVQGQETQYF. The V call is TRBV18, the J call TRBJ2-5; a possible D gene is TRBD1 (5 bases). The germline gives CDR1 KGHSH, CDR2 LQKENI. V was cut by 5 bases and J by 1 base, with 17 bases left in between. This CDR3 is 16 amino acids long.

The chain carries TRBV11-2 and TRBJ1-2; D is possibly TRBD1 (6 bases). The V gene lost 5 bases and the J gene lost 4 bases, with 11 bases spanning the gap. CDR1 SGHAT and CDR2 FQNNGV come from the germline V gene. The CDR3 is made up of 13 amino acids. DNA for the CDR3: TGTGCCAGCAGCGGACAGTGGGGCTATGGCTACACCTTC. It specifies CASSGQWGYGYTF.

This clone has just one count. The CDR3: CASSQYMSAEAFF. DNA for the CDR3: TGTGCCAGCAGCCAATATATGTCCGCTGAAGCTTTCTTT. The gene calls are TRBV4-2 and TRBJ1-1; no firm D call. This CDR3 is built from 13 residues. V was pared by 2 bases and J by 6 bases, with 10 bases between. The germline V gene encodes CDR1 LGHNA and CDR2 YNFKEQ.

This clone occurred once. J is TRBJ1-1 and V is TRBV4-3; perhaps TRBD1 as D (6 bases). CDR3 length: 19 residues. V gave up 0 bases and J gave up 1 base, with 21 bases separating them. Per germline, CDR1 LGHNA and CDR2 YSLEER. The CDR3 bases are TGCGCCAGCAGCCAAGATTTGAGCTTGCCAGGGGCTTCGAACACTGAAGCTTTCTTT. Translation: CASSQDLSLPGASNTEAFF.

The rearrangement uses TRBV7-9 and TRBJ2-5, with TRBD2 identical over 10 bases. CDR1 SEHNR and CDR2 FQNEAQ come from the germline V gene (reference sequence). V gave up 3 bases and J gave up 4 bases; unmatched junction bases: 5. This CDR3 contains 15 residues. The CDR3: CASSFSSGGGETQYF. The CDR3 DNA follows: TGTGCCAGCAGCTTTTCTAGCGGGGGCGGAGAGACCCAGTACTTC.

This chain uses TRBV28 with TRBJ2-1; 8 bases align to TRBD2. Trimming at V came to 5 bases and at J to 5 bases, leaving 5 bases not matched to a gene. This CDR3 region has 14 residues. Germline loops: CDR1 MDHEN, CDR2 SYDVKM. The CDR3 sequence is CASSLSGVNNEQFF. DNA for the CDR3: TGTGCCAGCAGTCTTAGCGGGGTGAACAATGAGCAGTTCTTC.

The gene calls are TRBV18 and TRBJ1-5; D uncertain. This CDR3 has 14 amino acids. V lost 2 bases to trimming and J lost 3 bases, with 8 bases between them. Germline CDR1 is KGHSH and CDR2 is LQKENI. The CDR3 nucleotides are TGTGCCAGCTCACCAGGGAGCAACAATCAGCCCCAGCATTTT. Residues: CASSPGSNNQPQHF.

The genes are TRBV4-3 and TRBJ2-4, with 8 positions matching TRBD2. Trimming cost V 0 bases and J 5 bases; bases outside gene matches: 12. Germline V gene sequence: CDR1 LGHNA, CDR2 YSLEER. The CDR3 runs to 18 residues. The CDR3 DNA reads as TGCGCCAGCAGCCAAGATCTTCCCGGGGGGGGAGGCGAAAACATTCAGTACTTC. It specifies CASSQDLPGGGGENIQYF.

This clone was counted a single time. The chain joins TRBV11-2 to TRBJ2-3, with D perhaps being TRBD1 or TRBD2 (6 bases each). The CDR3 spans 14 residues. Germline V CDR1 and CDR2: SGHAT, FQNNGV. Trimming cost V 1 base and J 3 bases, with 8 bases left between them. As DNA, the CDR3 is TGTGCCAGCAGCTTAGGGGGGGCGACAGATACGCAGTATTTT. Amino acids: CASSLGGATDTQYF.